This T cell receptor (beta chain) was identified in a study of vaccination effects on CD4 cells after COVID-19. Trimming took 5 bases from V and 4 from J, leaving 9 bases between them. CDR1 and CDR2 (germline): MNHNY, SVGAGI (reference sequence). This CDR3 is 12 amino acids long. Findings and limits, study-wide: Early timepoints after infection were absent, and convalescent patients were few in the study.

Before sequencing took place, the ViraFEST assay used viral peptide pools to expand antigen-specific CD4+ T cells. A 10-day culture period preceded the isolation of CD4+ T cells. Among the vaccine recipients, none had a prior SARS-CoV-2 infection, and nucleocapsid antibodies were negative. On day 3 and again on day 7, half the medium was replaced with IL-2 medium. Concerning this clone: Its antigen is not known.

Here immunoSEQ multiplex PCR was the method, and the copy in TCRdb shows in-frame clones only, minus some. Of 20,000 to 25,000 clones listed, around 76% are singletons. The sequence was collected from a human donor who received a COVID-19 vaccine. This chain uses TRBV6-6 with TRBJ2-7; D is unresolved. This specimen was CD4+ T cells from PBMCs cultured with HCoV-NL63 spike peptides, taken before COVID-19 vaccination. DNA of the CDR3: TGTGCCAGCAGTCAATGGGATTACGAGCAGTACTTC. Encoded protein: CASSQWDYEQYF.